The 10 T cell receptor beta chains below were found in one sample sequenced in a study of CD8+CD57+ T cells in acquired aplastic anemia. Researchers used genomic DNA as the template to profile TCR beta VDJ and CDR3. Via MiXCR, TCRdb re-called the reads, giving one row per CDR3 protein. The data hold approximately 120,000 distinct CDR3 sequences, with about two fifths observed a single time. Before being chosen for sequencing, patients had shown CD8+CD57+ cell expansion by flow cytometry. Sequenced: sorted CD4+, CD8+, or CD8+CD57+ T cells (not recorded which) from PBMCs. The receptors shown here come from a human donor with aplastic anemia.

As concerns this clonotype: This may arise from a read error, as a much more abundant clone is one base away. CDR3 region: CASASSRDNEQFF. DNA for the CDR3: TGTGCCAGCGCGTCCTCCCGGGACAATGAGCAGTTCTTC. The V and J genes are TRBV3-1 and TRBJ2-1, with D uncertain. V gave up 8 bases and J gave up 5 bases, with 13 bases separating them. This CDR3 contains 13 residues. Germline V gives CDR1 LGHDT, CDR2 YNNKEL (reference sequence).

Ten or more counts support this clonotype. The rearrangement links TRBV11-2 to TRBJ1-1; no definite D call. The CDR3 is 12 amino acids. The germline V and J ends were trimmed by 5 bases and 11 bases, with 15 bases remaining between them. CDR1 is SGHAT and CDR2 is FQNNGV in the germline V gene. Written as DNA, the CDR3 is TGTGCCAGCAGCCCCTCGGGTATCCGGGCTTTCTTT. Its protein is CASSPSGIRAFF.

This clonotype was seen at least ten times. The chain combines TRBV27 with TRBJ1-6, with 8 nucleotides matching TRBD1. Germline V gene lookup returns CDR1 MNHEY and CDR2 SMNVEV (reference sequence). This CDR3 region has 15 residues. J lost 10 bases, V lost 4 bases, and 9 bases had no gene match. CDR3: CASSSRTGRDSPLHF. The CDR3 DNA is TGTGCCAGCAGTTCTCGGACAGGGAGGGACTCACCCCTCCACTTT.

The chain couples TRBV2 to TRBJ1-1; D is unresolved. The CDR3 length is 15 residues. Germline V gene sequence: CDR1 SNHLY, CDR2 FYNNEI. The V end lost 5 bases, the J end lost 0 bases, and 13 bases lay between the germline ends. The CDR3, as DNA: TGTGCCAGCAGTCAATACCAAGTATTGAACACTGAAGCTTTCTTT. As protein: CASSQYQVLNTEAFF.

This clonotype showed up just a few times. The gene calls are TRBV5-5 and TRBJ1-2; weak D call: TRBD1 (5 bases). The CDR3 covers 16 residues. V lost 0 bases and J 5 bases, leaving 17 bases between the germline ends. Germline CDR1 and CDR2: SGHKS and YYEKEE (reference sequence). Here the CDR3 reads CASSLGGAHGYYGYTF. Here the CDR3 DNA reads TGTGCCAGCAGCTTGGGAGGGGCTCATGGCTATTATGGCTACACCTTC.

As concerns this clonotype: Likely a read error: the CDR3 ends without its conserved phenylalanine or tryptophan. The DNA is left out, because the CDR3 cannot be placed on it with certainty; the CDR3 is given as TCRdb lists it. This sequence joins TRBV19 and TRBJ1-3; the table assigns TRBD1, which was not confirmed against the DNA. The CDR3 totals 8 residues, both ends included. Germline V gives CDR1 LNHDA, CDR2 SQIVND (reference sequence). The CDR3 loop reads CASSIVGH.

Comments on this clonotype: This may be a read error, as it is one base from a much larger clone. The chain carries TRBV4-1 and TRBJ2-7; 10 nucleotides agree with TRBD1. The V segment lost 4 bases and the J segment 3 bases; nucleotides outside the gene matches: 6. CDR1 is MGHRA, CDR2 YSYEKL, per germline. The CDR3 extends over 15 amino acids. CDR3 region: CASSLRTGGIYEQYF. The CDR3 bases are TGCGCCAGCAGCCTTCGGACAGGGGGAATCTACGAGCAGTACTTC.

In DNA form, the CDR3 reads TGTGCCAGCAGTTTAACTCAGCTCCGGGACTCCTCCGAGACGCAGTATTTT. Amino acids: CASSLTQLRDSSETQYF. The chain combines TRBV14 with TRBJ2-3, with TRBD2 as a possible D gene (6 bases). V lost 6 bases and J 9 bases, leaving 28 bases between the germline ends. The germline V gene encodes CDR1 SGHDN and CDR2 FVKESK. CDR3 size: 17 residues.

Note on this clonotype: Since the CDR3 does not end with the conserved phenylalanine or tryptophan, this likely comes from a read error. J is TRBJ1-2 and V is TRBV24-1; no clear D. Per the germline V gene, CDR1 is KGHDR and CDR2 is SFDVKD. The ends were cut back, 1 base at V and 9 bases at J, with 5 bases in the middle. The CDR3 extends over 11 amino acids. Written as DNA, the CDR3 is TGTGCCACCAGTGATTTAGACAGCTACACCCTC. This codes for CATSDLDSYTL.

This clonotype was observed a handful of times. The chain recombines TRBV3-1 with TRBJ1-5; D remains unclear. Germline lookup yields CDR1 LGHDT and CDR2 YNNKEL (reference sequence). The CDR3 totals 13 residues. V gave up 3 bases and J gave up 4 bases, with 7 bases separating them. The CDR3 spells CASSQVKNQPQHF. As DNA, the CDR3 is TGTGCCAGCAGCCAGGTAAAAAATCAGCCCCAGCATTTT.